What follows are 2 T cell receptor beta chains derived from one specimen sequenced in a study of identical twins. TCRdb passed the 5' RACE reads through MiXCR, listing each CDR3 protein once. The sample yields 400,000 or so distinct CDR3 sequences, 9% seen once. The material sequenced was naive T cells sorted from blood. These TCRs come from a woman aged 50 to 60 in good health.

This clonotype occurred many times. The chain links TRBV20-1 to TRBJ2-3, with D possibly being TRBD2 (6 bases). This CDR3 region has 15 residues. Germline V gives CDR1 DFQATT, CDR2 SNEGSKA (reference sequence). V shed 0 bases and J shed 3 bases, with 13 bases lying between them. The CDR3, as DNA: TGCAGTGCTAGAGATAACGGTCGGGGGACAGATACGCAGTATTTT. Amino acids: CSARDNGRGTDTQYF.

This clonotype was recorded many times. The rearrangement uses TRBV6-5 and TRBJ2-3; D perhaps matches TRBD1 (5 bases). Trimming cost V 5 bases and J 8 bases, with 17 bases left between them. From germline, CDR1 is MNHEY and CDR2 SVGAGI. The CDR3 contains 14 residues. This CDR3 reads CASSPRWVQGTQYF. CDR3 nucleotide sequence: TGTGCCAGCAGTCCCCGGTGGGTCCAGGGTACGCAGTATTTT.